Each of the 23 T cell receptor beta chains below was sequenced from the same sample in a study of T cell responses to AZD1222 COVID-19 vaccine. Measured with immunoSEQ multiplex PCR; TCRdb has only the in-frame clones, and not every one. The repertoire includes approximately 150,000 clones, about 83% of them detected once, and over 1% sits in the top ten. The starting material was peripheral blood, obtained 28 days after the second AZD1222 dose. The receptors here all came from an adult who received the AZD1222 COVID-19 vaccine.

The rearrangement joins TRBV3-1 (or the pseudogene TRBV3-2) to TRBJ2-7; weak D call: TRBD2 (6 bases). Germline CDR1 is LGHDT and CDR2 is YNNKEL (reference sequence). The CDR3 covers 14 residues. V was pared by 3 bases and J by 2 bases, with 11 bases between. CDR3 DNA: TGTGCCAGCAGCCAGTTCGGGGGAACCTACGAGCAGTACTTC. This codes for CASSQFGGTYEQYF.

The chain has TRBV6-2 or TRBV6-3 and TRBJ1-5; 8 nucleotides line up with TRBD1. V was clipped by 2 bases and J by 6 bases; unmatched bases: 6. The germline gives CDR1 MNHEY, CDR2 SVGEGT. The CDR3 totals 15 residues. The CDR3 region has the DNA TGTGCCAGCAGTTACCCCGGACAGGGCGGTCAGCCCCAGCATTTT. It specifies CASSYPGQGGQPQHF.

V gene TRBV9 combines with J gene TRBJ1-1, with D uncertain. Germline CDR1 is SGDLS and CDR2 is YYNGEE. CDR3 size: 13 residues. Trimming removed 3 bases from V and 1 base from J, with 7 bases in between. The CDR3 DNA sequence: TGTGCCAGCAGCGACAGAAGGAACACTGAAGCTTTCTTT. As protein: CASSDRRNTEAFF.

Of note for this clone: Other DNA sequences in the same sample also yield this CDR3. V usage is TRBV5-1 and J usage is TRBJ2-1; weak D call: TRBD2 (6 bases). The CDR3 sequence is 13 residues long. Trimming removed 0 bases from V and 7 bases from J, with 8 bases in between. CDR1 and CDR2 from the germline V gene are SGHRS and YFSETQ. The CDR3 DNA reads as TGCGCCAGCAGCTTGGTCGGGGGTAATGAGCAGTTCTTC. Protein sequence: CASSLVGGNEQFF.

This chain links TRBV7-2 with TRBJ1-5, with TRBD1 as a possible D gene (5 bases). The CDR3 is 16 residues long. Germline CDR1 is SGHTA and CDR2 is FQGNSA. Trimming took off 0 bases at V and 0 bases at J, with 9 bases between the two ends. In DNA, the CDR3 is TGTGCCAGCAGCTTAGCGGGGGGAAATAGCAATCAGCCCCAGCATTTT. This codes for CASSLAGGNSNQPQHF.

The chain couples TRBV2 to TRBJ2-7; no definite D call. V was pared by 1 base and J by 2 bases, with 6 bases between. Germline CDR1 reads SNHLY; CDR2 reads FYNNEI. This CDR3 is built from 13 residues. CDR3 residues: CASSEDLPYEQYF. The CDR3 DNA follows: TGTGCCAGCAGTGAAGACTTACCCTACGAGCAGTACTTC.

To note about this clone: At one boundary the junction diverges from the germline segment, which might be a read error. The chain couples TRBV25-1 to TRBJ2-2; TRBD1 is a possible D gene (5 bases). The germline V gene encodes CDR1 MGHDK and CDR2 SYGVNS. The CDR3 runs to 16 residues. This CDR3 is CAGSGARYSNTGELFF. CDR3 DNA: TGTGCCGGCAGTGGGGCCAGGTACTCGAACACCGGGGAGCTGTTTTTT.

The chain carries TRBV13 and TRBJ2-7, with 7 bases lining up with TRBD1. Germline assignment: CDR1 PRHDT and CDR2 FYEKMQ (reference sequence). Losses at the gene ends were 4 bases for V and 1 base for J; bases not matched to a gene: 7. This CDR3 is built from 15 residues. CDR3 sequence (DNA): TGTGCCAGCAGCTCCACGGACAGGCCTTCCTACGAGCAGTACTTC. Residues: CASSSTDRPSYEQYF.

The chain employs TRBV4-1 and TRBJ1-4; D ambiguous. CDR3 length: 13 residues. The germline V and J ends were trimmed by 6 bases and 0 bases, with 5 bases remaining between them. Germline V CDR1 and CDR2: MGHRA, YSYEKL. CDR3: CASRLATNEKLFF. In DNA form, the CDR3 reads TGCGCCAGCAGATTAGCAACTAATGAAAAACTGTTTTTT.

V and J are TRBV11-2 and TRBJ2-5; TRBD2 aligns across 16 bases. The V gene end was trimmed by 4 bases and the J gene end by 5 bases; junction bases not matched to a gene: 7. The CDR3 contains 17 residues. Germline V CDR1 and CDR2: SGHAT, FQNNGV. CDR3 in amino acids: CASSSGTSGGAGETQYF. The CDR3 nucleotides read TGTGCCAGCAGCTCCGGGACTAGCGGGGGGGCGGGTGAGACCCAGTACTTC.

The CDR3 bases are TGTGCCAGCAGTTACGGGGGGGCGTCTAATGAAAAACTGTTTTTT. It codes for CASSYGGASNEKLFF. The V gene is TRBV6-5, the J gene TRBJ1-4; TRBD1 is a possible D gene (6 bases). CDR3 length: 15 amino acids. Trimming pared 2 bases from V and 3 bases from J, leaving 10 bases between. CDR1 is MNHEY, CDR2 SVGAGI, per germline.

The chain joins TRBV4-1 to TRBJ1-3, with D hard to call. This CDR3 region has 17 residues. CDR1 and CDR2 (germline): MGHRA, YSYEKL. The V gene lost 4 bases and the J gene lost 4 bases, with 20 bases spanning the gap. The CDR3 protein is CASSPVTAERGGNTIYF. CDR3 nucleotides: TGCGCCAGCAGCCCCGTTACCGCAGAGCGAGGAGGAAACACCATATATTTT.

CDR3: CASSPQTAKNYGYTF. The CDR3 bases are TGTGCCAGCTCACCACAGACAGCCAAGAACTATGGCTACACCTTC. The chain employs TRBV18 and TRBJ1-2; the D gene is possibly TRBD1 (5 bases). The CDR3 loop spans 15 amino acids. V shed 1 base and J shed 2 bases, with 11 bases lying between them. From germline, CDR1 is KGHSH and CDR2 LQKENI.

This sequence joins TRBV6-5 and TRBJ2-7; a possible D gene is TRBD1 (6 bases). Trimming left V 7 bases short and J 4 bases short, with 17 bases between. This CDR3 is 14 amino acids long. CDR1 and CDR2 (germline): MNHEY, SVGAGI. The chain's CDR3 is CASKETQGPYEQYF. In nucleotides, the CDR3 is TGTGCCAGCAAAGAGACACAGGGCCCGTACGAGCAGTACTTC.

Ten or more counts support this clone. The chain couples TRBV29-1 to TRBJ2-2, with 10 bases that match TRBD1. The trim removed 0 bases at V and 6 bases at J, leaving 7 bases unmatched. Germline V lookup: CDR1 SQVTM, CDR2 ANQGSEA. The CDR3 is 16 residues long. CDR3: CSVEEGDRGEAGELFF. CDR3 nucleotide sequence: TGCAGCGTTGAAGAAGGGGACAGGGGAGAGGCCGGGGAGCTGTTTTTT.

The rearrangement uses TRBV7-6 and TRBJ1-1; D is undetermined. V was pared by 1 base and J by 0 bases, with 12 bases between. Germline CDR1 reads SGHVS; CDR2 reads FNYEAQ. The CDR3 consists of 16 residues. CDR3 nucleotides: TGTGCCAGCAGCTTAGGGATCAAAATCATGAACACTGAAGCTTTCTTT. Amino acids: CASSLGIKIMNTEAFF.

In nucleotides, the CDR3 is TGTGCCAGCAGCCCAGGGACTAGCGGTTGGTACGAGCAGTACTTC. The encoded protein is CASSPGTSGWYEQYF. This chain connects TRBV3-1 (or the pseudogene TRBV3-2) to TRBJ2-7; 11 bases are a match to TRBD2. J was trimmed by 4 bases and V by 4 bases; bases with no gene match: 6. Germline V gives CDR1 LGHDT, CDR2 YNNKEL (reference sequence). The CDR3 extends over 15 amino acids.

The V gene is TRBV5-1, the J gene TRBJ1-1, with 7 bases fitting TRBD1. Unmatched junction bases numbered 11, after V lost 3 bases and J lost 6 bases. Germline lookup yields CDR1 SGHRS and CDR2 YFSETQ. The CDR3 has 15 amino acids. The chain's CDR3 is CASSSRVGGQPEAFF. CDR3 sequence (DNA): TGCGCCAGCAGCTCCCGGGTGGGGGGACAGCCTGAAGCTTTCTTT.

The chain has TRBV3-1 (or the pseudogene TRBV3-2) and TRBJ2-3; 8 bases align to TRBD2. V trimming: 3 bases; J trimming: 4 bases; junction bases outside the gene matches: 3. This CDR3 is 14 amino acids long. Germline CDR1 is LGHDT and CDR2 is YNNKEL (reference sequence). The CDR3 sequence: CASSHGLAADTQYF. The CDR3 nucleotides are TGTGCCAGCAGCCATGGACTAGCCGCAGATACGCAGTATTTT.

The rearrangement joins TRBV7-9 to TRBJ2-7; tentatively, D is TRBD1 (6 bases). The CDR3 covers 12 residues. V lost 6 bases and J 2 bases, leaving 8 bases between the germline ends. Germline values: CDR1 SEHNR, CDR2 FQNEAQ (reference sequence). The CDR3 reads CASSTGPYEQYF. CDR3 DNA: TGTGCCAGCAGTACAGGGCCCTACGAGCAGTACTTC.

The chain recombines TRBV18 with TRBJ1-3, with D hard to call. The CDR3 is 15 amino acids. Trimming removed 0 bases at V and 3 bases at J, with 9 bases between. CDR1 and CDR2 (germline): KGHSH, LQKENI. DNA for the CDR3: TGTGCCAGCTCACCACCGAACCTCAGTGGAAACACCATATATTTT. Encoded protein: CASSPPNLSGNTIYF.

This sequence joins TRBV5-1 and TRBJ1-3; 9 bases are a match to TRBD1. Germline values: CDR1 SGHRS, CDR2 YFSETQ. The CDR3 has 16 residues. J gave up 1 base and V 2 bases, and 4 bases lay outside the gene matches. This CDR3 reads CASSFGDRVSGNTIYF. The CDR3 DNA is TGCGCCAGCAGCTTTGGGGACAGGGTTTCTGGAAACACCATATATTTT. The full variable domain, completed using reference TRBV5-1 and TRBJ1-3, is KAGVTQTPRYLIKTRGQQVTLSCSPISGHRSVSWYQQTPGQGLQFLFEYFSETQRNKGNFPGRFSGRQFSNSRSEMNVSTLELGDSALYLCASSFGDRVSGNTIYFGEGSWLTVV.

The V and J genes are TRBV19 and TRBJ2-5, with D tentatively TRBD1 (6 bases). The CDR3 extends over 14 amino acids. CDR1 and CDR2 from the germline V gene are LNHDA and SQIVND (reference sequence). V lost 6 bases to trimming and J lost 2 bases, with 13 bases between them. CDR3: CASSSGTLQETQYF. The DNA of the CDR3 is TGTGCCAGTAGCTCCGGGACATTACAAGAGACCCAGTACTTC.